Shown below are 21 T cell receptor beta chains from a single sample sequenced in a study. MiXCR was run by TCRdb on the 5' RACE reads, yielding one entry per CDR3 protein. Among roughly 6,000 distinct CDR3 sequences listed, around 64% were seen once. Sequencing was carried out using tumor-infiltrating memory CD4+ T cells sorted from the breast tumor. Sample subset: memory CD4+ T cells, CD4+CD45RO+CD25-. The source of these receptors is a female donor with breast cancer.

The J gene is TRBJ2-5, the V gene TRBV5-1, with 9 bases aligning to TRBD2. The germline CDR1 and CDR2 sequences are SGHRS and YFSETQ. This CDR3 region has 16 residues. Trimming at V came to 6 bases and at J to 0 bases, leaving 9 bases not matched to a gene. CDR3 residues: CASKSSSGGYQETQYF. CDR3 nucleotides: TGCGCCAGCAAATCGTCAAGCGGGGGGTACCAAGAGACCCAGTACTTC.

With respect to this clonotype: Since no conserved phenylalanine or tryptophan closes the CDR3, a read error is the likely cause. This chain connects TRBV5-1 to TRBJ1-1; TRBD1 agrees at 8 bases. This CDR3 contains 15 residues. V trimming: 5 bases; J trimming: 1 base; junction bases outside the gene matches: 7. Per the germline V gene, CDR1 is SGHRS and CDR2 is YFSETQ. CDR3 amino acids: CASRSQGATNTEAFL. The CDR3 DNA follows: TGCGCCAGCAGATCTCAGGGGGCGACGAACACTGAAGCTTTCCTT.

V and J are TRBV20-1 and TRBJ2-2, with TRBD2 as a possible D gene (6 bases). V lost 3 bases, J lost 6 bases, and 8 bases lay in between. CDR1 and CDR2 (germline): DFQATT, SNEGSKA (reference sequence). This CDR3 has 12 amino acids. The CDR3 region is CSASGGAGELFF. Here the CDR3 DNA reads TGCAGTGCTAGCGGGGGTGCCGGGGAGCTGTTTTTT.

The genes are TRBV5-1 and TRBJ2-5; 10 bases line up with TRBD2. J lost 0 bases, V lost 7 bases, and 9 bases had no gene match. The germline CDR1 and CDR2 sequences are SGHRS and YFSETQ. CDR3 size: 16 residues. CDR3 bases: TGCGCCAGCCGTCTCCTAGCGGGGGTGTACCAAGAGACCCAGTACTTC. Its protein is CASRLLAGVYQETQYF. Full variable domain (remainder filled in from reference TRBV5-1 and TRBJ2-5): KAGVTQTPRYLIKTRGQQVTLSCSPISGHRSVSWYQQTPGQGLQFLFEYFSETQRNKGNFPGRFSGRQFSNSRSEMNVSTLELGDSALYLCASRLLAGVYQETQYFGPGTRLLVL.

The chain couples TRBV21-1 to TRBJ2-3; TRBD2 was called by the table and not checked on the DNA. TRBV21-1 is shown as a pseudogene. This CDR3 is built from 15 residues. The CDR3 region is CASRPSGVSTDTQYF. The CDR3 coding sequence is TGTGCCAGCAGACCGAGCGGGGTCTCCACAGATACGCAGTATTTT.

This chain links TRBV2 with TRBJ1-3; D is unresolved. V lost 8 bases, J lost 0 bases, and 8 bases lay in between. This CDR3 has 13 residues. The germline CDR1 and CDR2 sequences are SNHLY and FYNNEI. The CDR3 region is CASAEGSGNTIYF. The DNA of the CDR3 is TGTGCCAGCGCCGAGGGCTCTGGAAACACCATATATTTT.

The rearrangement links TRBV5-5 to TRBJ2-5, with D perhaps given as TRBD1 or TRBD2 (6 bases each). V lost 0 bases, J lost 5 bases, and 11 bases lay in between. Per the germline V gene, CDR1 is SGHKS and CDR2 is YYEKEE (reference sequence). This CDR3 comprises 14 residues. This CDR3 is CASSLGGAEETQYF. The CDR3 coding sequence is TGTGCCAGCAGCTTGGGGGGGGCTGAGGAGACCCAGTACTTC.

A few counts support this clonotype. This chain connects TRBV5-1 to TRBJ2-5; the D is unclear. Germline CDR1 SGHRS, CDR2 YFSETQ. The V gene lost 6 bases and the J gene lost 0 bases, with 3 bases spanning the gap. This CDR3 spans 11 amino acids. The CDR3 reads CASNYQETQYF. DNA of the CDR3: TGCGCCAGCAACTACCAAGAGACCCAGTACTTC.

The genes are TRBV27 and TRBJ2-5, with D unresolved. The CDR3 loop spans 13 amino acids. The V and J ends lost 2 bases and 5 bases respectively, with 9 bases between them. Germline CDR1 MNHEY, CDR2 SMNVEV (reference sequence). CDR3 sequence (DNA): TGTGCCAGCAGTTTACGGGTTGGGGAGACCCAGTACTTC. Translated: CASSLRVGETQYF.

The rearrangement joins TRBV7-2 to TRBJ2-5; 9 bases line up with TRBD2. CDR1 SGHTA and CDR2 FQGNSA come from the germline V gene. The trim removed 4 bases at V and 5 bases at J, leaving 5 bases unmatched. The CDR3 runs 14 residues. The CDR3 DNA is TGTGCCAGCAGCTCGGGACTAGCTACGGAGACCCAGTACTTC. It specifies CASSSGLATETQYF.

As for this clonotype: An end of the junction does not agree with germline; a read error may underlie this. V gene TRBV9 combines with J gene TRBJ1-1; D is ambiguous. The CDR3 length is 14 residues. CDR1 and CDR2 from the germline V gene are SGDLS and YYNGEE. As DNA, the CDR3 is TGTGCCAGTAGCGTGACGGGGATGAACACTGAAGCTTTCTTT. It translates to CASSVTGMNTEAFF. Supplemented by reference TRBV9 and TRBJ1-1, the full variable domain reads DSGVTQTPKHLITATGQRVTLRCSPRSGDLSVYWYQQSLDQGLQFLIQYYNGEERAKGNILERFSAQQFPDLHSELNLSSLELGDSALYFCASSVTGMNTEAFFGQGTRLTVV.

The CDR3 region has the DNA TGTGCCAGCAGCCATCTTGGGGACAGAGGTTATGGCTACACCTTC. Translating gives CASSHLGDRGYGYTF. The gene calls are TRBV4-2 and TRBJ1-2, with 7 bases that match TRBD1. The length of the CDR3 is 15 residues. CDR1 LGHNA and CDR2 YNFKEQ come from the germline V gene. The V segment lost 3 bases and the J segment 5 bases; nucleotides outside the gene matches: 9.

The chain couples TRBV20-1 to TRBJ2-5, with 9 bases matching TRBD2. The V gene's germline CDR1 is DFQATT and CDR2 SNEGSKA (reference sequence). The CDR3 covers 15 residues. Losses at the gene ends were 1 base for V and 0 bases for J; bases not matched to a gene: 3. CDR3 nucleotide sequence: TGCAGTGCTAGAGTCCTAGCGGGGTACCAAGAGACCCAGTACTTC. Protein: CSARVLAGYQETQYF.

This rearrangement joins TRBV20-1 to TRBJ2-7; D possibly matches TRBD1 or TRBD2 (5 bases each). The ends were cut back, 6 bases at V and 0 bases at J, with 15 bases in the middle. CDR1 is DFQATT and CDR2 is SNEGSKA in the germline V gene (reference sequence). The CDR3 sequence is 14 residues long. The CDR3 sequence is CSATGTRSSYEQYF. The CDR3 DNA is TGCAGTGCCACCGGGACGCGGTCCTCCTACGAGCAGTACTTC.

Only one count was recorded for this clonotype. This chain uses TRBV7-9 with TRBJ1-2, with no clear D. The CDR3 covers 13 residues. V lost 5 bases, J lost 1 base, and 8 bases lay in between. Germline CDR1 reads SEHNR; CDR2 reads FQNEAQ (reference sequence). The CDR3 region has the DNA TGTGCCAGCAGCCCCAGTCTTAACTATGGCTACACCTTC. Amino acids: CASSPSLNYGYTF.

This clonotype came up a few times. The chain links TRBV27 to TRBJ2-7; D is uncertain. The V and J ends lost 5 bases and 0 bases respectively, with 14 bases between them. CDR3 length: 15 amino acids. Germline CDR1 reads MNHEY; CDR2 reads SMNVEV (reference sequence). The CDR3 is CASSRGPLSSYEQYF. The CDR3 DNA reads as TGTGCCAGCAGTAGAGGTCCACTTAGCTCCTACGAGCAGTACTTC.

This clonotype was found once. This may stem from a read error, because a much larger clone lies one nucleotide away. The V and J genes are TRBV7-9 and TRBJ2-3; TRBD1 matches 7 bases. V shed 8 bases and J 2 bases; nucleotides not matched to a gene: 7. CDR1 is SEHNR and CDR2 is FQNEAQ in the germline V gene (reference sequence). The CDR3 sequence is 14 residues long. CDR3 residues: CASGWGTVTDTQYF. The CDR3 DNA reads TGTGCCAGCGGCTGGGGGACAGTCACAGATACGCAGTATTTT.

In its sample, this clonotype was seen a few times. This chain links TRBV29-1 with TRBJ2-5, with D unclear. This CDR3 spans 10 amino acids. The V gene's germline CDR1 is SQVTM and CDR2 ANQGSEA. Between the trimmed V and J ends, which lost 3 bases and 3 bases, there was a span of 2 bases. The CDR3 bases are TGCAGCGTTGAGGAAGAGACCCAGTACTTC. Protein product: CSVEEETQYF.

A remark on this clonotype: The junction shows a germline mismatch at one end, possibly a read error. The chain is built from TRBV4-1 and TRBJ2-1, with 10 positions matching TRBD2. Germline lookup yields CDR1 MGHRA and CDR2 YSYEKL. There are 22 residues in the CDR3. The CDR3 DNA is TGCGCCTGCAGACGATCTACACTACAGCGACTAGCGGGCCCCAGCTCCTACAATGAGCAGTTCTTC. This translates into CACRRSTLQRLAGPSSYNEQFF.

In nucleotides, the CDR3 is TGCAGTGTTACAGAAGGGGTGGGGCAGTACTTC. Protein product: CSVTEGVGQYF. This chain connects TRBV20-1 to TRBJ2-7; TRBD1 is a possible D gene (5 bases). Germline loops: CDR1 DFQATT, CDR2 SNEGSKA (reference sequence). The CDR3 contains 11 residues. Trimming left V 7 bases short and J 9 bases short, with 16 bases between.

This clonotype has more than one count but fewer than ten. This rearrangement joins TRBV6-4 to TRBJ1-4; perhaps TRBD1 as D (5 bases). The ends were cut back, 6 bases at V and 14 bases at J, with 19 bases in the middle. Looked up from germline, CDR1 is MRHNA and CDR2 is SNTAGT. The CDR3 extends over 13 amino acids. As DNA, the CDR3 is TGTGCCAGCAGATCCGACGGTAATGAGGGGCTGTTTTTT. It yields the protein CASRSDGNEGLFF.